Presented here are 6 T cell receptor beta chains from one specimen sequenced in a study of T cell clusters in autoimmune cytopenias. Some 39,000 genome equivalents of blood DNA were amplified for TRB. TRB was amplified by touch-down multiplex PCR, primer pools A and B combined. TCRdb derives one entry per CDR3 protein from the multiplex PCR reads, leaving out DNA. In all, the sample yields roughly 6,200 distinct CDR3 sequences. Material for sequencing was peripheral blood. All receptors come from a human donor with an autoimmune cytopenia or autoimmune hepatitis (not recorded which).

The chain is built from TRBV10-3 and TRBJ1-6. The CDR3 has 15 amino acids. Germline V lookup: CDR1 ENHRY, CDR2 SYGVKD. CDR3 protein: CATQAESSYNSPLHF.

The chain employs TRBV5-5 and TRBJ2-2. The CDR3 loop spans 17 amino acids. Germline values: CDR1 SGHKS, CDR2 YYEKEE (reference sequence). CDR3 sequence reads: CASSWGLGTANTGELFF.

This clonotype counts as medium-sized by frequency. V is TRBV12-3 or TRBV12-4 and J is TRBJ2-3; TCRdb outputs TRBD1, but without DNA this stays unchecked. This CDR3 region has 14 residues. CDR3 region: CASSLAQGADTQYF.

This chain connects TRBV19 to TRBJ1-1. CDR3 length: 13 residues. Germline V CDR1 and CDR2: LNHDA, SQIVND (reference sequence). CDR3 region: CASSEQMGTEAFF.

This clonotype counts as medium-sized (0.01 to 0.1%) by frequency. The chain carries TRBV10-3 and TRBJ2-3; no DNA is available, so the TRBD1 call from TCRdb remains unchecked. CDR1 ENHRY and CDR2 SYGVKD come from the germline V gene. This CDR3 has 16 amino acids. CDR3 amino acids: CAIRPEGGATPDTQYF.

The V call is TRBV11-2, the J call TRBJ2-7; TCRdb returns TRBD1, unconfirmable since there is no DNA. Germline CDR1 reads SGHAT; CDR2 reads FQNNGV. The CDR3 consists of 15 residues. This CDR3 reads CASSSPQGGTYEQYF.